This passage covers 3 T cell receptor beta chains from one sample sequenced in a study of T-cell memory formation after mild COVID-19. TCRdb called the 5' RACE reads again in MiXCR, with one record for every CDR3 protein. In the table there are some 4,000 distinct CDR3 sequences, about 17% of which are singletons. Material for sequencing was PBMCs or a T cell subset sorted from them (not recorded which). The source of these receptors is an adult who had mild COVID-19 (a few samples of this study predate the infection). Cell type and time point are not known.

This clonotype has a count of ten or more. V usage is TRBV18 and J usage is TRBJ2-1; TRBD2 matches at 12 bases. CDR1 and CDR2 from the germline V gene are KGHSH and LQKENI. This CDR3 has 17 amino acids. Unmatched junction bases numbered 10, after V lost 0 bases and J lost 10 bases. The CDR3, as DNA: TGTGCCAGCTCACCACCAGTCGGGACTAGCGGGCCATGGGAGCAGTTCTTC. Its translation is CASSPPVGTSGPWEQFF.

Sample share makes this clonotype medium-sized. The rearrangement uses TRBV7-9 and TRBJ2-2; perhaps TRBD2 as D (5 bases). V was clipped by 1 base and J by 7 bases, with 16 bases between them. The V gene's germline CDR1 is SEHNR and CDR2 FQNEAQ (reference sequence). CDR3 length: 16 residues. CDR3 loop: CASSLVDSAAIGELFF. CDR3 DNA sequence: TGTGCCAGCAGCTTAGTAGATAGCGCCGCGATCGGGGAGCTGTTTTTT.

Within the sample, this clonotype is medium-sized. The rearrangement joins TRBV24-1 to TRBJ2-1; the match to TRBD2 covers 7 bases. The length of the CDR3 is 13 residues. Per the germline V gene, CDR1 is KGHDR and CDR2 is SFDVKD. Trimming removed 6 bases from V and 4 bases from J; junction bases left unmatched: 2. CDR3 region: CATSPGLYNEQFF. Written as DNA, the CDR3 is TGTGCCACCAGTCCGGGACTATACAATGAGCAGTTCTTC.